The rows below give T cell receptor beta chains drawn from one sample of a study of shared clonotypes between healthy human individuals. Libraries were prepared by immunoSEQ multiplex PCR; TCRdb keeps only in-frame clonotypes and omits some of them. The data hold 1,400,000 or so clones, with just under 99% observed a single time. Sequencing was performed on naive CD4+ T cells sorted from blood. These receptors were taken from a man between 25 and 39 years old in good health. The CDR3 runs from the conserved cysteine through the conserved F or W. Some rows mark clone size as missing; the rest say once, few, many or name a class of expanded clone.

clone_size,v_call,j_call,cdr3_aa
-,TRBV10-2,TRBJ2-7,CASSVTSGIAQGYEQYF
-,TRBV27,TRBJ1-1,CASSRVADTEAFF
-,TRBV4-1,TRBJ2-1,CASRERVGDPYNEQFF
-,TRBV27,TRBJ2-2,CASSWAMNTGELFF
-,TRBV7-2,TRBJ2-7,CASSPRGRDRSGEQYF
-,TRBV11-3,TRBJ2-1,CASSLGSGMGDEQFF
-,TRBV9,TRBJ2-1,CASSSTRATNEQFF
-,TRBV18,TRBJ1-2,CASSPGQGGNYGYTF
-,TRBV11-2,TRBJ2-3,CASSLGLADTQYF
-,TRBV4-1,TRBJ2-7,CASSPTAGEQYF
-,TRBV18,TRBJ1-1,CASSPLFTGIRPNTEAFF
-,TRBV28,TRBJ1-1,CASSLWRVNTEAFF
-,TRBV5-1,TRBJ2-7,CASSITGGYEQYF
-,TRBV20-1,TRBJ2-1,CSASRKEQFF
-,TRBV30,TRBJ1-2,CAWSMTGGAFGGYTF
-,TRBV7-3,TRBJ1-1,CASSLSENTEAFF
-,TRBV5-1,-,CASSFSANEQYF
-,TRBV18,TRBJ2-3,CASSPTGRTDTQYF
-,TRBV9,TRBJ2-6,CASSRGDRAGANVLTF
-,TRBV19,TRBJ2-2,CASSRHAGQGAGTGELFF
-,TRBV9,TRBJ2-7,CASSVAGDSTQQYF
-,TRBV18,TRBJ2-7,CASSQDRAGYEQYF
-,TRBV7-6,TRBJ2-1,CASSLPLGKQFF
-,TRBV7-2,TRBJ2-3,CASSLRAGIEYTDTQYF
-,TRBV4-1,TRBJ1-3,CASSPVRVPGNTIYF
-,TRBV7-2,TRBJ1-2,CASSLGPTLNYGYTF
-,TRBV27,TRBJ2-7,CARTRTANSYEQYF
-,TRBV7-9,TRBJ1-4,CASSLDWTGIEKLFF
-,TRBV25-1,TRBJ1-2,CATQRGQGALGYTF
-,TRBV11-2,TRBJ2-1,CASSFQMGAGGSYNEQFF
-,TRBV18,TRBJ2-7,CASSPHASGNSYEQYF
once,TRBV9,TRBJ2-3,CASSSIAGTDTQYF
-,TRBV27,TRBJ1-5,CASSRTGFKDQPQHF
-,TRBV29-1,TRBJ2-1,CSVLVLSSYNEQFF
-,TRBV5-5,TRBJ2-7,CASSLGRSYEQYF
-,TRBV19,TRBJ1-4,CASSIAGQVQRSEKLFF
-,TRBV19,TRBJ2-1,CASSGLAGVYNEQFF
-,TRBV7-9,TRBJ1-1,CASSRARASEAFF
-,TRBV4-2,TRBJ2-1,CASSLRPLDNEQFF
-,TRBV10-3,TRBJ2-3,CAIRGREVGDTQYF
-,TRBV5-1,TRBJ2-3,CASSRDRGDTQYF
once,TRBV27,TRBJ2-3,CASKTGLAQYF
-,TRBV27,TRBJ2-7,CASRPGLASYEQYF
-,TRBV18,TRBJ2-7,CASSPWREVSYEQYF
-,TRBV6-1,TRBJ2-7,CASSGRPGSGEQYF
-,TRBV6-5,TRBJ1-5,CASSLTLNQPQHF
-,TRBV7-9,TRBJ2-1,CASSNRLRGAGSYNEQFF
once,TRBV4-3,TRBJ1-3,CASSQGGGTGNTIYF
-,TRBV28,TRBJ1-1,CASSLGGGVTEAFF
-,TRBV5-1,TRBJ1-2,CASYGSSGQGYTF
-,TRBV5-4,TRBJ2-2,CASGLELVAGELFF
-,TRBV28,TRBJ1-5,CASSLNLRFRWPQHF
-,TRBV28,TRBJ2-7,CASSSRTTYEQYF
-,TRBV30,TRBJ2-7,CAWRGQGANYEQYF
-,TRBV9,TRBJ2-4,CASSVGWAIAKNIQYF
-,TRBV10-3,TRBJ2-7,CAISDPRQGGEQYF
-,TRBV18,TRBJ2-7,CASSQGQAFYEQYF
once,TRBV6-5,TRBJ2-7,CASSTSRRSYEQYF
few,TRBV6-5,TRBJ2-3,CASSYSVAASTDTQYF
-,TRBV18,TRBJ1-1,CASSLLPQDANTEAFF